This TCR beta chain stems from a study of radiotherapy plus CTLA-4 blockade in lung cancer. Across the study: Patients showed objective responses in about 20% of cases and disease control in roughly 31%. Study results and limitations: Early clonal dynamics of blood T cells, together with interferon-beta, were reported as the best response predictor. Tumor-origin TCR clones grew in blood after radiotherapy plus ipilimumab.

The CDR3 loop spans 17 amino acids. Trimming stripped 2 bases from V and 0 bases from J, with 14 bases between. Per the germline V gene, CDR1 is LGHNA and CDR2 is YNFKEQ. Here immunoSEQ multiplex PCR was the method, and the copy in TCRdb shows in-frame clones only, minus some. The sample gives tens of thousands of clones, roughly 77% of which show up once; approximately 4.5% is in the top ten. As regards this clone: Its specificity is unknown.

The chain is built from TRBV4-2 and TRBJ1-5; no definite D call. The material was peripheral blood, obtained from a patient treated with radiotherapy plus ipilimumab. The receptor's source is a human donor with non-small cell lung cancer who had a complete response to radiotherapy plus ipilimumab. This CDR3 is CASSQTQQLYSNQPQHF. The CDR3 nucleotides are TGTGCCAGCAGCCAAACCCAACAGCTCTATAGCAATCAGCCCCAGCATTTT.